This T cell receptor (beta chain) was obtained from a study of T cells in Graves' hyperthyroidism and ophthalmopathy. It was RNA transcripts that yielded the amplified TCR beta CDR3 regions. First-round RT-PCR of the TCR CDR3 relied on the HTBI primer set. Using its own MiXCR run on the multiplex PCR reads, TCRdb lists one record per CDR3 protein. The sample has about 840,000 distinct CDR3 sequences; more than 30% are singletons. The CDR3 has 12 amino acids. Trimming removed 6 bases from V and 8 bases from J, with 13 bases in between. Germline V CDR1 and CDR2: MNHNS, SASEGT. V is TRBV6-1 and J is TRBJ1-2; a possible D gene is TRBD1 (6 bases). What was sequenced was blood. The clonotype was recovered from a man younger than 30 with Graves' hyperthyroidism. CDR3 DNA: TGTGCCAGCAGGCCACAGGGTTACGGCTACACCTTC. Translating gives CASRPQGYGYTF.